This paragraph covers one T cell receptor beta chain sequence. Its specificity is unknown. Naivety among CD8 cells was defined by CD45RO negativity and positive CCR7 selection, thereby excluding terminally differentiated effector memory CD45RA+ cells. Produced via immunoSEQ multiplex PCR; TCRdb's table is partial and in-frame only. The table has over 2,000,000 clones, around 95% seen once. These data belong to a study of shared clonotypes between healthy human individuals. Study overall: The plates for each donor numbered three CD4 naive, three CD4 memory, two CD8 naive and one CD8 memory. Regarding the study as a whole: Generation probabilities of non-shared clonotypes were lower (relative to those shared by all four donors).

This sequence was found in a man aged 18 to 29 in good health. Some clones in this sample may be carry-over from other donors' samples. Sample: naive CD8+ T cells from PBMCs.

CDR3 sequence (DNA): TGTGCCAGCAGCTTCTCCCGGGACAGGACACCCAATGAGCAGTTCTTC. This translates into CASSFSRDRTPNEQFF. The chain combines TRBV7-9 with TRBJ2-1; 8 positions agree with TRBD1. Germline V lookup: CDR1 SEHNR, CDR2 FQNEAQ (reference sequence). With 3 bases clipped from V and 6 bases from J, the junction kept 10 bases outside the gene matches. This CDR3 comprises 16 residues.